These T cell receptor beta chains were read from a single sample in a study of OX40 agonist ivuxolimab in advanced cancers. Profiling relied on immunoSEQ multiplex PCR, and the TCRdb table lists in-frame clones only, not all of them. The data show over 75,000 clones, with 90% to 95% seen just once and over 2.5% held by the top ten. The source material was CD4+ or CD8+ T cells sorted from blood, sampled in a trial of the OX40 agonist ivuxolimab. Every receptor here comes from an adult with an advanced solid tumor such as melanoma, head and neck, liver or kidney cancer. CDR3s include the opening cysteine and the closing phenylalanine or tryptophan. The D gene is left open where the match is weak. Where a row states a size, it is once, few, many or the class of an expanded clone; other rows omit it.

V gene	clone size	D gene	CDR3 length	J gene	CDR3 DNA	CDR3 protein
TRBV30	.	.	16	TRBJ1-2	TGTGCCTGGAGTGGCGGAAGGGTCCCCTGGGAGTATGGCTACACCTTC	CAWSGGRVPWEYGYTF
TRBV19	.	TRBD1	13	TRBJ1-1	TGTGCCAGTAGCCATCCGGACAGGGAGGAAGCTTTCTTT	CASSHPDREEAFF
TRBV6-5	.	.	15	TRBJ1-4	TGTGCCAGCAGTCTGGACTTTTCAACTAATGAAAAACTGTTTTTT	CASSLDFSTNEKLFF
TRBV9	.	.	15	TRBJ1-2	TGTGCCAGCAGCGTAGATCTGGGGGCTAACTATGGCTACACCTTC	CASSVDLGANYGYTF
TRBV7-6	.	TRBD1	15	TRBJ1-1	TGTGCCAGCAGCTTAAGGGGCAGGGGGGAGACTGAAGCTTTCTTT	CASSLRGRGETEAFF
TRBV6-1	.	.	13	TRBJ2-7	TGTGCCAGCAGTGAGTACCAGGCCTACGAGCAGTACTTC	CASSEYQAYEQYF
TRBV27	.	.	14	TRBJ1-2	TGTGCCAGCAGCCGTGGCGGAGGGGCGGTTGGCTACACCTTC	CASSRGGGAVGYTF
TRBV7-7	.	TRBD2	13	TRBJ2-2	TGTGCTAGCAGCTTAGCGGGGGACGGGGAGCTGTTTTTT	CASSLAGDGELFF
TRBV12-5	.	.	11	TRBJ2-7	TGTGCTAGTGGCTTCCGTTGGGAGCAGTACTTC	CASGFRWEQYF
TRBV6-1	.	.	16	TRBJ1-5	TGTGCCAGCAGTGAATGGGCAGGGAGTAGCAATCAGCCCCAGCATTTT	CASSEWAGSSNQPQHF
TRBV20-1	.	.	8	TRBJ1-1	TGCAGTGATCTTGAAGCTTTCTTT	CSDLEAFF
TRBV2	once	TRBD2	10	TRBJ2-1	TGTGCCAGCAGGCGGGACTATGAGTTCTTC	CASRRDYEFF
TRBV6-5	.	.	14	TRBJ1-1	TGTGCCAGCAGTTACTCGTACAGTACCACTGAAGCTTTCTTT	CASSYSYSTTEAFF
TRBV13	.	.	15	TRBJ1-5	TGTGCCAGCAGCTTGGGCAGGGCTAGCAATCAGCCCCAGCATTTT	CASSLGRASNQPQHF
TRBV29-1	.	.	9	TRBJ1-2	TGCAGCGTTGACCCGGGCTACACCTTC	CSVDPGYTF
TRBV30	.	TRBD1	15	TRBJ1-2	TGTGCCTGGACCCCTTTAGGACAGGGGGGATATGGCTACACCTTC	CAWTPLGQGGYGYTF
TRBV9	.	.	13	TRBJ1-2	TGTGCCAGCAGCGTAGGGGCAGGGGATGGCTACACCTTC	CASSVGAGDGYTF
TRBV27	few	.	12	TRBJ1-1	TGTGCCTCCAAGGGAGGGAGGCTCGAAGCTTTCTTT	CASKGGRLEAFF
TRBV4-1	.	.	16	TRBJ2-7	TGCGCCAGCAGCCAAGAGGGGCAGGGCTCAGTTTACGAGCAGTACTTC	CASSQEGQGSVYEQYF
TRBV27	.	.	13	TRBJ1-2	TGTGCCAGCAGTCTCATCCCGACAGAACACTACACCTTC	CASSLIPTEHYTF
TRBV9	few	.	12	TRBJ1-1	TGTGCCAGCAGTAGAGGGCGCGGGGAAGCTTTCTTT	CASSRGRGEAFF
TRBV9	.	.	15	TRBJ2-1	TGTGCCAGCAGCGTTAGCGGAGCGCAGAGCAATGAGCAGTTCTTC	CASSVSGAQSNEQFF
TRBV11-2	.	TRBD1	15	TRBJ1-2	TGTGCCAGCAGCCTAAGACAGGGGGCTACCTATGGCTACACCTTC	CASSLRQGATYGYTF
TRBV5-4	.	.	14	TRBJ2-5	TGTGCCAGCAGCTTGGAAGGGTACCAAGAGACCCAGTACTTC	CASSLEGYQETQYF
TRBV15	.	TRBD2	13	TRBJ2-1	TGTGCCACCACGACTAGCGGGAGAGGTGAGCAGTTCTTC	CATTTSGRGEQFF
TRBV2	.	TRBD2	14	TRBJ2-3	TGTGCCATCTTAGCGGGAGGGCGAATAGATACGCAGTATTTT	CAILAGGRIDTQYF
TRBV9	.	.	14	TRBJ1-2	TGTGCCAGCAGCCCGGGGGTAGCGGAGTATGGCTACACCTTC	CASSPGVAEYGYTF
TRBV4-3	.	.	15	TRBJ2-3	TGCGCCAGCAGCCCTTTCCTAGCTAGCACAGATACGCAGTATTTT	CASSPFLASTDTQYF
TRBV9	once	.	15	TRBJ2-2	TGTGCCAGCAGCGCGGAGGCCGCGAACACCGGGGAGCTGTTTTTT	CASSAEAANTGELFF
TRBV6-5	.	.	15	TRBJ1-6	TGTGCCAGCAGTTACTCGGCAGCAGTTAATTCACCCCTCCACTTT	CASSYSAAVNSPLHF
TRBV28	once	TRBD1	16	TRBJ1-2	TGTGCCAGCAGTCCCAGGACAGGGCTCGCTGACTATGGCTACACCTTC	CASSPRTGLADYGYTF
TRBV15	once	.	13	TRBJ1-1	TGTGCCACCCGTTTAGACAGGCCGGGTGAAGCTTTCTTT	CATRLDRPGEAFF
TRBV2	.	TRBD1	13	TRBJ2-3	TGTGCCAGGGACAGGGGGTGGACAGATACGCAGTATTTT	CARDRGWTDTQYF
TRBV11-2	.	.	13	TRBJ2-7	TGTGCCAGCAGCTTAGGGACCCCAGGCGAGCAGTACTTC	CASSLGTPGEQYF
TRBV27	.	.	16	TRBJ1-3	TGTGCCAGCAGTTCCGAGGGGACGGCTTTAGGAAACACCATATATTTT	CASSSEGTALGNTIYF
TRBV6-6	.	.	11	TRBJ2-7	TGTGCCAGCCAGGCAACCTACGAGCAGTACTTC	CASQATYEQYF
TRBV13	.	.	12	TRBJ2-1	TGTGCCAGCAGCCCACAGACTGGTGAGCAGTTCTTC	CASSPQTGEQFF
TRBV6-6	.	.	12	TRBJ1-2	TGTGCCAGCAGTTACTCCCAGGGAAGCTACACCTTC	CASSYSQGSYTF
TRBV7-6	.	.	14	TRBJ2-3	TGTGCCAGCAGACAGGGTCGGGGCACAGATACGCAGTATTTT	CASRQGRGTDTQYF
TRBV2	.	TRBD2	14	TRBJ2-7	TGTGCCAGCTCCGTGGCGGGAGTTACCTACGAGCAGTACTTC	CASSVAGVTYEQYF
TRBV5-1	.	TRBD1	16	TRBJ2-7	TGCGCCAGCAGCCCACCCTCCGGGACAGGGGACTACGAGCAGTACTTC	CASSPPSGTGDYEQYF
TRBV7-8	.	TRBD1	17	TRBJ2-7	TGTGCCAGCAGCTTAGCGTTTACAGGGGCCCAAGGGCCCGAGCAGTACTTC	CASSLAFTGAQGPEQYF
TRBV30	.	.	17	TRBJ2-2	TGTGCCTGGAGTGTACCCGCACAGGTGCATTGGACCGGGGAGCTGTTTTTT	CAWSVPAQVHWTGELFF
TRBV6-4	.	TRBD2	15	TRBJ2-1	TGTGCCAGCAGACAACTAGCGGGAAGGGGTGGTGAGCAGTTCTTC	CASRQLAGRGGEQFF
TRBV5-4	.	.	13	TRBJ2-3	TGTGCCAGCAGCTTCGGGCAGACAGATACGCAGTATTTT	CASSFGQTDTQYF
TRBV13	once	TRBD1	14	TRBJ1-2	TGTGCCAGCAGCTTACAGACAGGGTCCTATGGCTACACCTTC	CASSLQTGSYGYTF
TRBV27	.	TRBD1	15	TRBJ1-2	TGTGCCAGCAGTTATCAGACAGGGTATATCGGGGACTACACCTTC	CASSYQTGYIGDYTF
TRBV27	once	.	14	TRBJ1-1	TGTGCCAGCAGTCCGAGGGGAACGAACACTGAAGCTTTCTTT	CASSPRGTNTEAFF
TRBV7-7	.	.	14	TRBJ2-7	TGTGCCAGCAGCCCCCAGGGGCAGCCCTACGAGCAGTACTTC	CASSPQGQPYEQYF
TRBV15	.	TRBD2	17	TRBJ2-5	TGTGCCACCAGCCACACCGGGCGGGGGGTAAGGGGAGAGACCCAGTACTTC	CATSHTGRGVRGETQYF